This T cell receptor (beta chain) was retrieved from a study of graft-versus-host responses after intestinal transplantation. Whole-study context: Anti-thymocyte globulin induction preceded approximately three years of tacrolimus and steroid maintenance in all recipients.

Sequenced by immunoSEQ multiplex PCR; TCRdb stores in-frame clones only, minus some. The sample shows 10,000 or so clones, over 90% of them seen only once. This clone was observed a single time. The V end was cut by 0 bases, the J end by 4 bases, with 12 bases between. The CDR3 is made up of 15 amino acids. Germline assignment: CDR1 MGHRA and CDR2 YSYEKL. This sequence originates from a human patient who received an intestinal transplant, so some T cells may come from the graft donor. This rearrangement joins TRBV4-1 to TRBJ1-2, with D unresolved. Specimen: PBMCs, collected approximately 40 days after intestinal transplantation. The DNA of the CDR3 is TGCGCCAGCAGCCAAGACGTTGGAGCTCTCTATGGCTACACCTTC. The encoded protein is CASSQDVGALYGYTF.